This T cell receptor (beta chain) is from a study of blood T cell repertoires in COVID-19. About the study: Whether acute or convalescent, the COVID-19 samples came from the United States, Italy and Spain. Nucleic acid was either cDNA or gDNA, and it came from T cells, B-cell-depleted T cells, or PBMCs.

Patients at the Seattle site were enrolled during active infection and followed longitudinally. How the authors handled the data: Nucleated cell counts were estimated from reference gene primer amplification. Assay used: immunoSEQ multiplex PCR; TCRdb lists only in-frame clones, some missing. V, J and clone size are those of that table, while D and trimming were read from the DNA. Of hundreds of thousands of clones listed, approximately 92% were seen once; the top ten hold 0.7% to 1%. The CDR3 is 17 amino acids. The J segment lost 7 bases and the V segment lost 3 bases, leaving 10 bases of the junction unmatched. Germline V lookup: CDR1 KGHDR, CDR2 SFDVKD.

Sequenced material: peripheral blood. V and J are TRBV24-1 and TRBJ2-7, with 14 nucleotides matching TRBD2. The receptor was isolated from a man between 18 and 35 years old with COVID-19, enrolled during active disease. CDR3 in amino acids: CATSDAPGLAGVEEQYF. The DNA for the CDR3 is TGTGCCACCAGTGATGCTCCGGGACTAGCGGGAGTAGAGGAGCAGTACTTC.